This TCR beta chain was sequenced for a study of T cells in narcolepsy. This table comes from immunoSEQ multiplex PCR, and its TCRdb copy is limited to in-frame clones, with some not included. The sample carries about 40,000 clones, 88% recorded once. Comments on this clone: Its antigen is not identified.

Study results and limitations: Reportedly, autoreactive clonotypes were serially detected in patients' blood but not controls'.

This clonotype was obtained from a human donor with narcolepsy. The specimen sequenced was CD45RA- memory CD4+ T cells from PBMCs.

Here the CDR3 reads CASRSRDRAYGYTF. The CDR3 bases are TGTGCCAGCAGGTCCCGGGACAGGGCCTATGGCTACACCTTC. The chain has TRBV6-5 and TRBJ1-2; 9 positions agree with TRBD1. The germline CDR1 and CDR2 sequences are MNHEY and SVGAGI. The CDR3 covers 14 residues. Germline trimming cut 6 bases from V and 4 bases from J; bases unmatched to any gene: 6.